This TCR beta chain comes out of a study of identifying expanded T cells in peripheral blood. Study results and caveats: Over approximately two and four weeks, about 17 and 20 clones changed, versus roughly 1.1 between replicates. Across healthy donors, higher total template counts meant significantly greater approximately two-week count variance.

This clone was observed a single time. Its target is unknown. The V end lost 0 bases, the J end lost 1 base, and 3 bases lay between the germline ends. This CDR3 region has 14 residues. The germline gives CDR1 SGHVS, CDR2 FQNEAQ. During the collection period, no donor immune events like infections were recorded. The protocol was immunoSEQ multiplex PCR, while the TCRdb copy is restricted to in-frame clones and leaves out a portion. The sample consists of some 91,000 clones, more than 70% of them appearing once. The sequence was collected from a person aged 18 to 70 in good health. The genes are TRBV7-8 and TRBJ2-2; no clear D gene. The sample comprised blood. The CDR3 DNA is TGTGCCAGCAGCTTAGCGGGGAACACCGGGGAGCTGTTTTTT. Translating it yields CASSLAGNTGELFF.